These T cell receptor beta chains were read from a single sample in a study of T cell repertoires in cytomegalovirus infection. MiXCR, run by TCRdb on the reads, gives a single entry per CDR3 protein. The table lists 300,000 to 400,000 distinct CDR3 sequences, 25% of them singletons. What these receptors recognize is not known. This sample comprised cultured PBMCs, obtained from culture after CMV antigen stimulation. These receptors all come from a human donor in good health (CMV status not recorded). Some clones in this sample may be carry-over from other donors' samples. The CDR3 runs from the conserved cysteine through the conserved F or W. The D gene is left open where the match is weak. The size field is filled for only some rows; it gives once, few, many or a size class.

D,length,V,J,size,CDR3,DNA
TRBD2,16,TRBV20-1,TRBJ2-5,many,CSARRTSGRGSETQYF,TGCAGTGCTAGGAGGACTAGCGGGAGAGGTTCAGAGACCCAGTACTTC
.,12,TRBV28,TRBJ2-2,.,CANSRVAGELFF,TGTGCCAACTCGAGGGTTGCCGGGGAGCTGTTTTTT
.,14,TRBV5-5,TRBJ1-1,.,CASRDTGGDTEAFF,TGTGCCAGCAGAGACACGGGGGGCGACACTGAAGCTTTCTTT
.,15,TRBV11-2,TRBJ2-1,.,CASSLDSTRTNEQFF,TGTGCCAGCAGCTTAGATTCTACCAGGACCAATGAGCAGTTCTTC
.,14,TRBV6-7,TRBJ2-5,.,CASRPGSFQETQYF,TGTGCCAGCAGACCAGGGTCATTTCAAGAGACCCAGTACTTC
TRBD1,17,TRBV7-9,TRBJ1-1,few,CASSSPRDRGPGTEAFF,TGTGCCAGCAGCTCGCCTCGGGACAGGGGGCCGGGCACTGAAGCTTTCTTT
TRBD1,16,TRBV7-9,TRBJ1-5,.,CASSLALGQGNQPQHF,TGTGCCAGCAGCTTAGCGCTGGGACAGGGGAATCAGCCCCAGCATTTT
TRBD1,15,TRBV7-3,TRBJ2-7,.,CASSLRGTGIGEQYF,TGTGCCAGCAGCTTACGCGGGACAGGGATAGGGGAGCAGTACTTC
.,13,TRBV20-1,TRBJ1-1,few,CSASIPSYTEAFF,TGCAGTGCTAGCATTCCATCGTACACTGAAGCTTTCTTT
TRBD1,17,TRBV28,TRBJ1-5,few,CASSLLGRDRGNQPQHF,TGTGCCAGCAGTTTATTGGGTCGGGACAGGGGTAATCAGCCCCAGCATTTT
.,16,TRBV2,TRBJ1-3,.,CASSQWGESSGNTIYF,TGTGCCAGCAGCCAATGGGGAGAGAGCTCTGGAAACACCATATATTTT
TRBD1,15,TRBV28,TRBJ2-2,.,CASSRSDRADGELFF,TGTGCCAGCAGCCGCTCAGACAGGGCTGACGGGGAGCTGTTTTTT
.,14,TRBV15,TRBJ2-1,.,CATSGFEGNKEQFF,TGTGCCACCAGCGGCTTTGAGGGAAACAAAGAGCAGTTCTTC
.,14,TRBV7-2,TRBJ2-2,many,CASSSDYNTGELFF,TGTGCCAGCAGCTCAGACTATAACACCGGGGAGCTGTTTTTT
.,16,TRBV7-3,TRBJ1-1,.,CASSLTGGQMNTEAFF,TGTGCCAGCAGCTTAACCGGTGGGCAGATGAACACTGAAGCTTTCTTT
TRBD1,16,TRBV19,TRBJ1-6,.,CASSIPRTGGNSPLHF,TGTGCCAGTAGTATTCCCCGGACAGGTGGTAATTCACCCCTCCACTTT
TRBD1,17,TRBV6-5,TRBJ1-1,few,CASRPDRARPGNTEAFF,TGTGCCAGCAGGCCGGACAGGGCTAGGCCGGGGAACACTGAAGCTTTCTTT
TRBD2,14,TRBV27,TRBJ2-1,.,CASPGLAAYNEQFF,TGTGCCAGCCCCGGTCTAGCGGCATACAATGAGCAGTTCTTC
TRBD1,14,TRBV6-2/TRBV6-3,TRBJ2-1,.,CASKSSGGYNEQFF,TGTGCCAGCAAATCCTCAGGGGGCTACAATGAGCAGTTCTTC
TRBD1,16,TRBV12-3/TRBV12-4,TRBJ2-3,.,CASSSGTGASTDTQYF,TGTGCCAGCAGTTCGGGAACAGGGGCTTCCACAGATACGCAGTATTTT
.,13,TRBV18,TRBJ1-1,.,CASSPPAGTEAFF,TGTGCCAGCTCACCACCGGCTGGGACTGAAGCTTTCTTT
TRBD2,17,TRBV6-2/TRBV6-3,TRBJ2-1,.,CASSLLAGLKRHGEQFF,TGTGCCAGCAGTTTGCTAGCGGGACTTAAGAGGCATGGTGAGCAGTTCTTC
TRBD1,13,TRBV20-1,TRBJ1-2,.,CSARARGDYGYTF,TGCAGTGCTAGAGCCAGGGGGGACTATGGCTACACCTTC
TRBD2,16,TRBV2,TRBJ2-3,.,CASSGNSGSGTDTQYF,TGTGCCAGCAGTGGGAATAGCGGGAGCGGGACAGATACGCAGTATTTT
TRBD2,17,TRBV4-3,TRBJ2-1,.,CASSQDRWREGRNEQFF,TGCGCCAGCAGCCAAGACCGTTGGCGGGAGGGCCGCAATGAGCAGTTCTTC
.,15,TRBV7-3,TRBJ1-2,few,CASSLDGGSNYGYTF,TGTGCCAGCAGCTTAGACGGGGGGTCTAACTATGGCTACACCTTC
.,13,TRBV19,TRBJ2-3,many,CASRGDGTDTQYF,TGTGCCAGTAGGGGGGATGGCACAGATACGCAGTATTTT
TRBD1,14,TRBV7-2,TRBJ2-3,.,CASSGGQGGDTQYF,TGTGCCAGCAGCGGGGGACAGGGCGGTGATACGCAGTATTTT
.,13,TRBV9,TRBJ1-2,.,CASRDDRNYGYTF,TGTGCCAGCAGAGACGACAGGAACTATGGCTACACCTTC
.,12,TRBV18,TRBJ2-2,.,CASSPGVGELFF,TGTGCCAGCTCACCAGGTGTCGGGGAGCTGTTTTTT
TRBD2,14,TRBV27,TRBJ2-5,many,CAAKPWGEGETQYF,TGTGCCGCAAAACCGTGGGGGGAGGGAGAGACCCAGTACTTC
.,14,TRBV7-2,TRBJ1-2,many,CASSLNGGIDGYTF,TGTGCCAGCAGCCTGAACGGGGGGATCGACGGCTACACCTTC
TRBD1,17,TRBV19,TRBJ2-6,few,CASSRDRVNSGANVLTF,TGTGCCAGTAGTAGGGACAGGGTAAACTCTGGGGCCAACGTCCTGACTTTC
.,15,TRBV12-3/TRBV12-4,TRBJ1-5,medium-sized,CASSGDGRRDQPQHF,TGTGCCAGCAGTGGGGATGGTCGCAGGGATCAGCCCCAGCATTTT
.,14,TRBV12-3/TRBV12-4,TRBJ1-5,.,CASRTDGYNQPQHF,TGTGCCAGCAGGACCGACGGGTATAATCAGCCCCAGCATTTT
TRBD2,16,TRBV20-1,TRBJ2-7,.,CSARTSGKARTYEQYF,TGCAGTGCTAGGACTAGCGGGAAGGCTCGGACCTACGAGCAGTACTTC
.,14,TRBV4-1,TRBJ1-1,.,CASSQAQLNTEAFF,TGCGCCAGCAGCCAAGCTCAGTTAAACACTGAAGCTTTCTTT
TRBD2,16,TRBV7-2,TRBJ2-7,few,CASSLAHGLAGGGQYF,TGTGCCAGCAGCTTAGCTCACGGACTAGCGGGAGGAGGGCAGTACTTC
TRBD2,14,TRBV20-1,TRBJ2-3,.,CSARDLAGIDTQYF,TGCAGTGCTAGAGATCTAGCGGGCATAGATACGCAGTATTTT
.,14,TRBV4-3,TRBJ1-6,.,CASSQDRGSSPLHF,TGCGCCAGCAGCCAAGACCGGGGGAGTTCACCCCTCCACTTT
.,13,TRBV7-2,TRBJ2-7,few,CASSSLGRYEQYF,TGTGCCAGCAGCTCCCTGGGTAGATACGAGCAGTACTTC
.,12,TRBV6-2/TRBV6-3,TRBJ2-1,.,CASSYSPGEQFF,TGTGCCAGCAGTTACTCGCCCGGGGAGCAGTTCTTC
.,14,TRBV5-1,TRBJ1-1,.,CASSLRETVTEAFF,TGCGCCAGCAGCTTAAGGGAGACGGTCACTGAAGCTTTCTTT
TRBD1,15,TRBV7-2,TRBJ2-7,many,CASSPRQGRSYEQYF,TGTGCCAGCAGCCCGAGACAGGGGAGGTCCTACGAGCAGTACTTC
.,16,TRBV12-3/TRBV12-4,TRBJ2-1,few,CASSLQPGSSYNEQFF,TGTGCCAGCAGTTTACAGCCGGGGAGCTCCTACAATGAGCAGTTCTTC
TRBD1,15,TRBV12-3/TRBV12-4,TRBJ1-3,.,CASSFRQGSGNTIYF,TGTGCCAGCAGTTTCAGACAGGGCTCTGGAAACACCATATATTTT
TRBD2,13,TRBV7-3,TRBJ2-7,many,CASSLGEGNEQYF,TGTGCCAGCAGCTTAGGGGAGGGGAACGAGCAGTACTTC
TRBD2,15,TRBV5-1,TRBJ2-5,few,CASSFGLAVQETQYF,TGCGCCAGCAGCTTCGGGCTAGCGGTCCAAGAGACCCAGTACTTC
TRBD1,14,TRBV27,TRBJ1-1,few,CASKPGGYGTEAFF,TGTGCCAGCAAACCAGGGGGCTACGGGACTGAAGCTTTCTTT
.,17,TRBV7-2,TRBJ2-3,.,CASSLGFDPGGTGTQYF,TGTGCCAGCAGCTTGGGCTTTGATCCGGGGGGGACAGGTACGCAGTATTTT
TRBD2,14,TRBV7-2,TRBJ2-7,many,CASSLGLAGVEQYF,TGTGCCAGCAGCTTAGGGCTAGCGGGAGTTGAGCAGTACTTC
TRBD2,18,TRBV7-1,TRBJ2-5,few,CASSPASGRAFKEETQYF,TGTGCCAGCAGCCCCGCCAGCGGGAGGGCCTTTAAAGAGGAGACCCAGTACTTC